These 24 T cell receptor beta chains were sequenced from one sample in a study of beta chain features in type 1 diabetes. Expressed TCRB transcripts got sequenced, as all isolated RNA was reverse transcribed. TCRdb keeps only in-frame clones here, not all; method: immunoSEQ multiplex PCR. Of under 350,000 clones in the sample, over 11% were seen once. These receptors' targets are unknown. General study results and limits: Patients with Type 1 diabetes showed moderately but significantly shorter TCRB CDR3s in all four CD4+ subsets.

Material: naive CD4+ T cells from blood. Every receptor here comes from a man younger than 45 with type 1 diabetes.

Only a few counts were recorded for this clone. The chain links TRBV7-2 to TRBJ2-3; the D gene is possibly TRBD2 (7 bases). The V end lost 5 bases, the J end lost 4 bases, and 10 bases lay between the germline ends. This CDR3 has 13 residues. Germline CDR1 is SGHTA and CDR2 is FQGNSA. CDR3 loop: CASSTGRADTQYF. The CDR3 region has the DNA TGTGCCAGCAGCACAGGGAGGGCAGATACGCAGTATTTT.

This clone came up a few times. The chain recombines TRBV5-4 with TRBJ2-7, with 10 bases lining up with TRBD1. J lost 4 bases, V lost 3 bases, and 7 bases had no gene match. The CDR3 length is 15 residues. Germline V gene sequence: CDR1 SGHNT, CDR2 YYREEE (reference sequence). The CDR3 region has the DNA TGTGCCAGCAGCTCCGGGACAGGGGTTCAATACGAGCAGTACTTC. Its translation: CASSSGTGVQYEQYF.

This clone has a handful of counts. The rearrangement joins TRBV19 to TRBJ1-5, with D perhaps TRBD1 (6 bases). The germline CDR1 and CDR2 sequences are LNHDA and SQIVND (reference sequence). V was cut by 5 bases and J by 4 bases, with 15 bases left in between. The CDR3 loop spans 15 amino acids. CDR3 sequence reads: CASSRQAPGNQPQHF. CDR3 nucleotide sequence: TGTGCCAGTAGTCGACAGGCCCCAGGGAATCAGCCCCAGCATTTT.

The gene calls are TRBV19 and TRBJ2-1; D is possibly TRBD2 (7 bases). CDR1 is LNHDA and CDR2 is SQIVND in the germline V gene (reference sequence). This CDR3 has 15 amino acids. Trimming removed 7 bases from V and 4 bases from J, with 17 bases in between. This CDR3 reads CASTVGGAGYNEQFF. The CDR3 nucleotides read TGTGCCAGTACCGTTGGGGGGGCAGGATACAATGAGCAGTTCTTC.

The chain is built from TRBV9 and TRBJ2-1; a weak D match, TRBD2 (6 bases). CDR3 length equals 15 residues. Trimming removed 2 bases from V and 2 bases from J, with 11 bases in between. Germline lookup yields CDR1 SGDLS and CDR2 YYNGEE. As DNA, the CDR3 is TGTGCCAGCAGCGTTAGCGGACCAGCCTACAATGAGCAGTTCTTC. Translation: CASSVSGPAYNEQFF.

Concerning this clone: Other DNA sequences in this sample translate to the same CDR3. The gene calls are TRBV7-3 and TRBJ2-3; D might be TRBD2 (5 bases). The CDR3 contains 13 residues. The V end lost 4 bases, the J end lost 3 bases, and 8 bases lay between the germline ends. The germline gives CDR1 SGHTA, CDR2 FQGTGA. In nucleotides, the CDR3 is TGTGCCAGCAGCTCCCGAGGGACAGATACGCAGTATTTT. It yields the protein CASSSRGTDTQYF.

CDR3 DNA: TGCGCCAGCAGCTCAAGACAGGGGACGCACGAGCAGTACTTC. The encoded protein is CASSSRQGTHEQYF. V usage is TRBV5-1 and J usage is TRBJ2-7; the match to TRBD1 covers 8 bases. The CDR3 totals 14 residues. Trimming took 3 bases from V and 5 from J; bases not matched to a gene: 7. The germline V gene encodes CDR1 SGHRS and CDR2 YFSETQ.

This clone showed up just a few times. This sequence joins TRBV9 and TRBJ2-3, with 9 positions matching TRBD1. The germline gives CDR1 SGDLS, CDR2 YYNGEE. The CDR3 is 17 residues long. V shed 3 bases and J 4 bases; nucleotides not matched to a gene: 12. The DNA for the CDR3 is TGTGCCAGCAGCGCCACCTTCCCGGGACAGGGCCCAGATACGCAGTATTTT. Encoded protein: CASSATFPGQGPDTQYF.

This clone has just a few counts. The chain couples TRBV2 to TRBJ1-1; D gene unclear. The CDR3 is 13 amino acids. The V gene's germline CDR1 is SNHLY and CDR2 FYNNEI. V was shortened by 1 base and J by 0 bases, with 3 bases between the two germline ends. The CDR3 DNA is TGTGCCAGCAGTGAAGACATGAACACTGAAGCTTTCTTT. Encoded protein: CASSEDMNTEAFF.

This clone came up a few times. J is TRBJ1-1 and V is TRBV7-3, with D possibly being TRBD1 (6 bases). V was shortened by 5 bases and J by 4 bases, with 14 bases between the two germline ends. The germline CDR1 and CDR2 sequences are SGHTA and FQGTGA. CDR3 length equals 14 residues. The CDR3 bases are TGTGCCAGCAGCCCACAGGGAGTGAGCACTGAAGCTTTCTTT. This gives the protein CASSPQGVSTEAFF.

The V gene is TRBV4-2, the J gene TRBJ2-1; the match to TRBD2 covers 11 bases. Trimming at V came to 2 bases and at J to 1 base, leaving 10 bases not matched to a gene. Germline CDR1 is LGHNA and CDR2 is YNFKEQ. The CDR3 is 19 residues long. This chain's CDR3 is CASSQTPGLAAQSYNEQFF. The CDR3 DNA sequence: TGTGCCAGCAGCCAAACACCGGGACTAGCGGCACAATCCTACAATGAGCAGTTCTTC.

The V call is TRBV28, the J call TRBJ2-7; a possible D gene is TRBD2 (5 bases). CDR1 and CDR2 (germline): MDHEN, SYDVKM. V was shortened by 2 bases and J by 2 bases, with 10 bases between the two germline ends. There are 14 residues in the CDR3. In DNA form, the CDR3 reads TGTGCCAGCAGTTTAGGCGGGCATACCTACGAGCAGTACTTC. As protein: CASSLGGHTYEQYF.

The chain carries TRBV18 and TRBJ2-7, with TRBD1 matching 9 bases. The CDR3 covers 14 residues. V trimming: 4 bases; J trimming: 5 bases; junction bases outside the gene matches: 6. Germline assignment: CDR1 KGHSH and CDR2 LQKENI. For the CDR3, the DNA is TGTGCCAGCTCACTCAACCGGGACAGGGACGAGCAGTACTTC. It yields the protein CASSLNRDRDEQYF.

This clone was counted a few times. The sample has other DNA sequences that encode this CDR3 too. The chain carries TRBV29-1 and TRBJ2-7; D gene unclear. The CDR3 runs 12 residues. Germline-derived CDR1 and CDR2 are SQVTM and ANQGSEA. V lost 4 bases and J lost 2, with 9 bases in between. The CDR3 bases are TGCAGCGTTGGGCAGGCAACCTACGAGCAGTACTTC. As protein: CSVGQATYEQYF.

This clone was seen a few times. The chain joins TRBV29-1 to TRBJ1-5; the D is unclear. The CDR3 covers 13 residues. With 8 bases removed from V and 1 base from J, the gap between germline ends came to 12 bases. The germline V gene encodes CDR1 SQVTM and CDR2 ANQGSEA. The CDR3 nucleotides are TGCAGCATTCCGCACAACAGCAATCAGCCCCAGCATTTT. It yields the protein CSIPHNSNQPQHF.

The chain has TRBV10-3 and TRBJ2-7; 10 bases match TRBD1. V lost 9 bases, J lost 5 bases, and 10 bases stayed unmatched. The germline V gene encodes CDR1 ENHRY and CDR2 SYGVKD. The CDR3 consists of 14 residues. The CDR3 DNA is TGTGCCATTAGCGGGACAGGGGAGGTAAACGAGCAGTACTTC. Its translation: CAISGTGEVNEQYF.

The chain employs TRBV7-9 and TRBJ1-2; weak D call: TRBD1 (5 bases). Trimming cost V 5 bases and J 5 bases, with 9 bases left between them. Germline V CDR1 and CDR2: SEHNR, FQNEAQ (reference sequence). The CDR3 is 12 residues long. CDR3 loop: CASSPQEYGYTF. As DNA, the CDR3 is TGTGCCAGCAGCCCACAGGAGTATGGCTACACCTTC.

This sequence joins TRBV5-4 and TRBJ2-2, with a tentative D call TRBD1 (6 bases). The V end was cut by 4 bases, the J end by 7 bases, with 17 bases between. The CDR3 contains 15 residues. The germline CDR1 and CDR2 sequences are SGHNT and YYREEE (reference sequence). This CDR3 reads CASSLAGTPYGELFF. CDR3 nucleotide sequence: TGTGCCAGCAGCCTGGCCGGGACACCTTACGGGGAGCTGTTTTTT.

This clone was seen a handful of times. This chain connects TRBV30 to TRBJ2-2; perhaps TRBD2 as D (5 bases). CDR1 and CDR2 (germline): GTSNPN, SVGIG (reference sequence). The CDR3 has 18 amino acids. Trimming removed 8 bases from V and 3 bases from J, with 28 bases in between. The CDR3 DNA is TGTGCCATGGAAGGTATCTTGAGGGAGTACATGGACACCGGGGAGCTGTTTTTT. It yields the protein CAMEGILREYMDTGELFF.

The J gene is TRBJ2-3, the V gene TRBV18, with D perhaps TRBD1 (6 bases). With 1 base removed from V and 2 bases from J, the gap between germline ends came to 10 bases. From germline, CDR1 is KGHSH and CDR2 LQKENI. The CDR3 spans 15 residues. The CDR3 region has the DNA TGTGCCAGCTCACCACGAGCAGGGGTCACAGATACGCAGTATTTT. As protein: CASSPRAGVTDTQYF.

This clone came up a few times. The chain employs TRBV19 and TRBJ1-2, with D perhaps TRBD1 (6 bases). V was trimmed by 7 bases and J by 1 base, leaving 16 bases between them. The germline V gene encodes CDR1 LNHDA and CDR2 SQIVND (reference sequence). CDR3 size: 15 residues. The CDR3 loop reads CASNPFDRRNYGYTF. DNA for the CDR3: TGTGCCAGTAACCCCTTCGACAGGCGTAACTATGGCTACACCTTC.

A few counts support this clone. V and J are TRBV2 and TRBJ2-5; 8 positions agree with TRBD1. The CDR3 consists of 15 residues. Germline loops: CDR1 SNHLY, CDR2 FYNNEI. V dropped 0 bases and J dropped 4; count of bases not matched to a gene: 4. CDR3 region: CASSEALTGGETQYF. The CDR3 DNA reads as TGTGCCAGCAGTGAAGCGCTTACAGGGGGAGAGACCCAGTACTTC.

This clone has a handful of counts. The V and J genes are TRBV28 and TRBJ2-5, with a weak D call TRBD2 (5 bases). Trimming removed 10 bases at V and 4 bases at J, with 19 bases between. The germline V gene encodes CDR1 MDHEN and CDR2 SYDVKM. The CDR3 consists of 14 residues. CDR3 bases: TGTGCCACCGTGCCAAGGACTGGAACAGAGACCCAGTACTTC. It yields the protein CATVPRTGTETQYF.

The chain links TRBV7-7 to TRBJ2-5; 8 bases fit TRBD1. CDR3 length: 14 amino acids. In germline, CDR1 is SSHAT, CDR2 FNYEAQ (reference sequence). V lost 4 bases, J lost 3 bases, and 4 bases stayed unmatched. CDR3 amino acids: CASSSWTGKETQYF. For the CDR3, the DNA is TGTGCCAGCAGCTCTTGGACAGGGAAAGAGACCCAGTACTTC.